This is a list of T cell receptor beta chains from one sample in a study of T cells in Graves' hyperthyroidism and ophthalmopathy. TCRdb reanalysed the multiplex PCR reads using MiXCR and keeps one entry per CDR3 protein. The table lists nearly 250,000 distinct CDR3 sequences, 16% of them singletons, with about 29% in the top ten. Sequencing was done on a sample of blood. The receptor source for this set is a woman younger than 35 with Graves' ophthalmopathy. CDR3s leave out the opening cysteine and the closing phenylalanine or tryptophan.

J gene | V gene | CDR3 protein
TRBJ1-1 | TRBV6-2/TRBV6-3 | ASSYQGAGTEAF
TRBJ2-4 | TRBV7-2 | ASSPRLAGGYLAKNIQY
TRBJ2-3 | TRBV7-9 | AAADTQY
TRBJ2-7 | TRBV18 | ASSWTGGASYEQY
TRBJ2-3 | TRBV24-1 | ATSDRDRLKEDTQY
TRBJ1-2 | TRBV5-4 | ASNPTGERYGYT
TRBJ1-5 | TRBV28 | ASSSIQGQPQH
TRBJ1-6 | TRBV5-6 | ASTEWRLRAEDSPLH
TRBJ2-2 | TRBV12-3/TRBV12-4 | ASSQQGQGAAGELF
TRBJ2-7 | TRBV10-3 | AISEREREEYEQY
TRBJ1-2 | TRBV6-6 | ASSYSKARAYGYT
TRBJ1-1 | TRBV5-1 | ASSPRAQPSVNTEAF
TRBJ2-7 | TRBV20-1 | SAREGIQQY
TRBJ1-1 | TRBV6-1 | ASRKGDRNTEAF
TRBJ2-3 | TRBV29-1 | SVGGLAGGPGDTQY
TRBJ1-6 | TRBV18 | ASSADSNLGSPLH